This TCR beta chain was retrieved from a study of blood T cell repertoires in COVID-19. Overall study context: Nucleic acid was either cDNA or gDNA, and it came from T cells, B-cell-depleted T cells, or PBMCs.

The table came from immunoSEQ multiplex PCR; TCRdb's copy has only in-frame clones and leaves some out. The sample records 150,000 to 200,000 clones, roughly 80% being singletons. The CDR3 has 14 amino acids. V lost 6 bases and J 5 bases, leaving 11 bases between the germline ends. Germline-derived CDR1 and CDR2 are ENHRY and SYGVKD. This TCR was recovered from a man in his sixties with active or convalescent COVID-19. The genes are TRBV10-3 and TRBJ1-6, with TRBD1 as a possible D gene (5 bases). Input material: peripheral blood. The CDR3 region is CAIRREGNNSPLHF. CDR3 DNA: TGTGCCATCAGACGGGAGGGGAATAATTCACCCCTCCACTTT.